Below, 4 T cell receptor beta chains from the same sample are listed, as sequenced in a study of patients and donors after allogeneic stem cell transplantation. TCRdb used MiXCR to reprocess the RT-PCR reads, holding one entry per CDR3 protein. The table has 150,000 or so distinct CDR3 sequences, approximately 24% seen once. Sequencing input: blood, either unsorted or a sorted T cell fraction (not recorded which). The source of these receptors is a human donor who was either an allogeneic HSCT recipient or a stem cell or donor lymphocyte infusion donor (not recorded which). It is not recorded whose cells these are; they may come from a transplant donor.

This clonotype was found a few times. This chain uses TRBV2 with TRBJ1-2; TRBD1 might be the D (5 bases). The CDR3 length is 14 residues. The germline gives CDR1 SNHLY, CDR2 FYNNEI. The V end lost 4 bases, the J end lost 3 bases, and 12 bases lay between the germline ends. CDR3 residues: CASSAQAVDYGYTF. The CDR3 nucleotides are TGTGCCAGCAGTGCACAGGCCGTAGACTATGGCTACACCTTC.

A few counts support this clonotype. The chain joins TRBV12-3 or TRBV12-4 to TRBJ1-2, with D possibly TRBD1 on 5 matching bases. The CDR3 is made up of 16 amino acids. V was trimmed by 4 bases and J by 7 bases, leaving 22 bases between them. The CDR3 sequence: CASSSLTTDTRPGYTF. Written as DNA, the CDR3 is TGTGCCAGCAGTTCACTCACGACAGACACGAGACCTGGCTACACCTTC.

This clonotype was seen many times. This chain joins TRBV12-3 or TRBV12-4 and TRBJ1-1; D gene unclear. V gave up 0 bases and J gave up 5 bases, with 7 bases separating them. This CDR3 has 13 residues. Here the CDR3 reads CASSLAYRTEAFF. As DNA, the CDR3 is TGTGCCAGCAGTTTAGCCTATCGAACTGAAGCTTTCTTT.

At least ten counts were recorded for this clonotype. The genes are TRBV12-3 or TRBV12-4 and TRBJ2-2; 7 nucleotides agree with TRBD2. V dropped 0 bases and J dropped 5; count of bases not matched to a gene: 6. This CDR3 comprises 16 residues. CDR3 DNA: TGTGCCAGCAGTTTAGCTGTCTCGGGAGGAACCGGGGAGCTGTTTTTT. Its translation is CASSLAVSGGTGELFF.